The 17 T cell receptor beta chains below come from one sample, sequenced in a study of human T cells and chemical hapten exposure. Time point in this sample: pre-sensitization, week 0. The treatment is: therapeutic diphenylcyclopropenone sensitization with weekly scalp DPC. From the RACE reads, TCRdb called clonotypes with MiXCR, one entry per CDR3 protein. Among over 300,000 distinct CDR3 sequences listed, about 5.1% were seen once. Sequencing was performed on whole blood, taken in connection with sensitization to the hapten diphenylcyclopropenone (DPC). The receptors shown here come from a woman in her forties or fifties with alopecia areata. Some clones in this sample may be carry-over from other donors' samples.

This clonotype was recorded many times. The rearrangement joins TRBV5-1 to TRBJ2-3; D call uncertain. From germline, CDR1 is SGHRS and CDR2 YFSETQ. CDR3 length equals 14 residues. The ends were cut back, 0 bases at V and 2 bases at J, with 7 bases in the middle. CDR3 sequence reads: CASSLGLLTDTQYF. Written as DNA, the CDR3 is TGCGCCAGCAGCTTGGGGCTACTCACAGATACGCAGTATTTT.

At least ten counts were recorded for this clonotype. The chain carries TRBV2 and TRBJ1-6, with 7 bases fitting TRBD1. The germline V gene encodes CDR1 SNHLY and CDR2 FYNNEI. This CDR3 has 15 residues. Trimming took 7 bases from V and 0 from J; bases not matched to a gene: 3. The CDR3 DNA is TGTGCCAGCATCCGGGACAGCTCCTATAATTCACCCCTCCACTTT. Translating gives CASIRDSSYNSPLHF.

This clonotype was counted ten times or more. This chain uses TRBV29-1 with TRBJ2-5; 8 bases fit TRBD1. The germline V gene has CDR1 SQVTM and CDR2 ANQGSEA. The CDR3 totals 14 residues. V was clipped by 6 bases and J by 4 bases; unmatched bases: 10. The CDR3: CSVRRSTGGETQYF. Written as DNA, the CDR3 is TGCAGCGTGAGAAGGTCCACAGGGGGAGAGACCCAGTACTTC.

There are many counts of this clonotype. CDR3 in amino acids: CSARDSGGPYEQYF. DNA of the CDR3: TGCAGTGCTAGAGATTCGGGAGGGCCCTACGAGCAGTACTTC. The chain carries TRBV20-1 and TRBJ2-7; 8 bases fit TRBD2. J lost 2 bases, V lost 0 bases, and 3 bases had no gene match. The CDR3 has 14 residues. Germline V gene lookup returns CDR1 DFQATT and CDR2 SNEGSKA (reference sequence).

Ten or more counts support this clonotype. The chain is built from TRBV10-3 and TRBJ1-3; perhaps TRBD1 as D (5 bases). Trimming took 10 bases from V and 1 from J, leaving 26 bases between them. Germline V gene lookup returns CDR1 ENHRY and CDR2 SYGVKD. This CDR3 spans 18 amino acids. CDR3: CATRGTAETLLSGNTIYF. The CDR3 coding sequence is TGTGCCACCCGAGGGACGGCCGAAACCCTTCTTTCTGGAAACACCATATATTTT.

The table lists this clonotype with many counts. The chain uses TRBV5-1 and TRBJ1-1; D may be TRBD1 (5 bases). This CDR3 has 15 amino acids. CDR1 and CDR2 from the germline V gene are SGHRS and YFSETQ. Trimming removed 4 bases from V and 1 base from J, with 14 bases in between. CDR3 in amino acids: CASSREGRTNTEAFF. For the CDR3, the DNA is TGCGCCAGCAGCCGCGAGGGGCGTACGAACACTGAAGCTTTCTTT.

This clonotype was counted at least ten times. J is TRBJ2-2 and V is TRBV29-1, with 8 nucleotides matching TRBD1. Germline CDR1 and CDR2: SQVTM and ANQGSEA. CDR3 length equals 14 residues. After removal of 3 bases from V and 4 bases from J, the junction contained 4 bases not matched to a gene. CDR3 bases: TGCAGCGTTGAGGGCAGGGGGCCCACCGGGGAGCTGTTTTTT. As protein: CSVEGRGPTGELFF.

CDR3 bases: TGTGCCAGCAGCCCCGTTAGGGGCGGGAGGGGATACTACAATGAGCAGTTCTTC. Residues: CASSPVRGGRGYYNEQFF. The gene calls are TRBV14 and TRBJ2-1, with 9 bases identical to TRBD2. With 4 bases clipped from V and 3 bases from J, the junction kept 13 bases outside the gene matches. CDR1 and CDR2 (germline): SGHDN, FVKESK. The CDR3 has 18 amino acids. Looking up the rest from reference TRBV14 and TRBJ2-1 gives the full variable domain: EAGVTQFPSHSVIEKGQTVTLRCDPISGHDNLYWYRRVMGKEIKFLLHFVKESKQDESGMPNNRFLAERTGGTYSTLKVQPAELEDSGVYFCASSPVRGGRGYYNEQFFGPGTRLTVL.

The V gene is TRBV7-9, the J gene TRBJ1-5; no clear D. The CDR3 totals 13 residues. V was cut by 5 bases and J by 6 bases, with 11 bases left in between. From germline, CDR1 is SEHNR and CDR2 FQNEAQ (reference sequence). CDR3 nucleotides: TGTGCCAGCAGCCCCGGTGAACCTCAGCCCCAGCATTTT. Protein: CASSPGEPQPQHF.

The V gene is TRBV20-1, the J gene TRBJ2-3; D gene unclear. The CDR3 has 12 residues. Germline lookup yields CDR1 DFQATT and CDR2 SNEGSKA (reference sequence). V lost 6 bases and J 3 bases, leaving 10 bases between the germline ends. The DNA of the CDR3 is TGCAGTGCACCCGAGCTGACAGATACGCAGTATTTT. The encoded protein is CSAPELTDTQYF.

This clonotype was observed a few times. The CDR3 sequence: CASSLNYRYSYEQYF. The DNA of the CDR3 is TGTGCCAGCAGTTTAAACTACAGGTACTCCTACGAGCAGTACTTC. The rearrangement links TRBV28 to TRBJ2-7; D is possibly TRBD1 (5 bases). V was shortened by 2 bases and J by 0 bases, with 11 bases between the two germline ends. This CDR3 region has 15 residues. Germline V gives CDR1 MDHEN, CDR2 SYDVKM.

This chain links TRBV5-6 with TRBJ2-1; D may be TRBD2 (6 bases). The V gene lost 2 bases and the J gene lost 7 bases, with 16 bases spanning the gap. Germline V CDR1 and CDR2: SGHDT, YYEEEE. This CDR3 region has 15 residues. CDR3 coding DNA: TGTGCCAGCAGCTTCAGGGTTTCGGGGAGGAATGAGCAGTTCTTC. This gives the protein CASSFRVSGRNEQFF.

This clonotype has ten or more counts. The rearrangement joins TRBV4-1 to TRBJ1-5; D gene unclear. CDR3 length: 15 amino acids. The germline V gene has CDR1 MGHRA and CDR2 YSYEKL. V lost 0 bases and J lost 5, with 11 bases in between. The CDR3 DNA reads as TGCGCCAGCAGCCAAGAAGCTGGGGTCTATCAGCCCCAGCATTTT. This sequence encodes CASSQEAGVYQPQHF.

This clonotype occurred many times. The genes are TRBV20-1 and TRBJ2-5; D is perhaps TRBD1 or TRBD2 (5 bases each). The CDR3 is made up of 13 amino acids. Germline values: CDR1 DFQATT, CDR2 SNEGSKA (reference sequence). Trimming cost V 6 bases and J 5 bases, with 16 bases left between them. CDR3: CSAGTSWGETQYF. DNA for the CDR3: TGCAGTGCCGGGACCTCATGGGGGGAGACCCAGTACTTC.

The V gene is TRBV20-1, the J gene TRBJ1-5; 7 bases line up with TRBD1. This CDR3 has 15 amino acids. Unmatched junction bases numbered 9, after V lost 6 bases and J lost 1 base. Germline CDR1 DFQATT, CDR2 SNEGSKA (reference sequence). CDR3 region: CSASTGVGSNQPQHF. The CDR3 nucleotides are TGCAGTGCATCCACAGGGGTAGGGAGCAATCAGCCCCAGCATTTT.

This chain connects TRBV6-2 or TRBV6-3 to TRBJ1-2; D possibly corresponds to TRBD1 (6 bases). CDR1 is MNHEY, CDR2 SVGEGT, per germline. The length of the CDR3 is 15 residues. V lost 4 bases and J lost 5, with 17 bases in between. The CDR3 spells CASSSTSQGSYGYTF. The DNA of the CDR3 is TGTGCCAGCAGTTCCACCTCACAGGGATCATATGGCTACACCTTC.

V and J are TRBV2 and TRBJ2-1; 13 bases are shared with TRBD2. The CDR3 length is 15 residues. V shed 4 bases and J 7 bases; nucleotides not matched to a gene: 4. In germline, CDR1 is SNHLY, CDR2 FYNNEI. The CDR3 coding sequence is TGTGCCAGCAGTGCTGGGACTAGCGGGGTTAATGAGCAGTTCTTC. Translation gives CASSAGTSGVNEQFF.